The 20 T cell receptor beta chains given below trace back to one sample, sequenced in a study of blood T cell repertoires in COVID-19. Profiling relied on immunoSEQ multiplex PCR, and the TCRdb table lists in-frame clones only, not all of them. The sample gives 180,000 or so clones, roughly 87% of which show up once; 0.95% to 1.5% is in the top ten. The material sequenced was PBMCs or T cells enriched from blood (not recorded which). These receptors were obtained from a human donor with acute COVID-19. The donor label of this sample is uncertain.

The chain has TRBV3-1 (or the pseudogene TRBV3-2) and TRBJ2-4; 9 bases line up with TRBD1. The CDR3 sequence is 19 residues long. The V gene's germline CDR1 is LGHDT and CDR2 YNNKEL (reference sequence). The V and J ends lost 3 bases and 0 bases, in that order; junction bases with no gene match: 12. The CDR3 DNA is TGTGCCAGCAGCCAGCACCGGACAGGGGATGGAATAGCCAAAAACATTCAGTACTTC. Protein product: CASSQHRTGDGIAKNIQYF.

The V gene is TRBV19, the J gene TRBJ1-6; perhaps TRBD1 as D (5 bases). The CDR3 runs 13 residues. The ends were cut back, 5 bases at V and 10 bases at J, with 12 bases in the middle. The germline V gene has CDR1 LNHDA and CDR2 SQIVND (reference sequence). CDR3 sequence: CASSETKGSPLHF. The CDR3 DNA follows: TGTGCCAGTAGTGAAACGAAGGGGTCACCCCTCCACTTT.

This sequence joins TRBV5-1 and TRBJ1-6, with D possibly being TRBD1 (6 bases). Trimming took 0 bases from V and 5 from J, leaving 9 bases between them. Germline loops: CDR1 SGHRS, CDR2 YFSETQ. The CDR3 runs to 15 residues. CDR3: CASSLDRVDNSPLHF. The DNA of the CDR3 is TGCGCCAGCAGCTTGGACAGGGTAGATAATTCACCCCTCCACTTT.

This clone was observed once. J is TRBJ1-1 and V is TRBV2; no reliable D call. CDR1 SNHLY and CDR2 FYNNEI come from the germline V gene. V was cut by 5 bases and J by 0 bases, with 7 bases left in between. The CDR3 is made up of 13 amino acids. The CDR3 is CASSPPMNTEAFF. In DNA, the CDR3 is TGTGCCAGCAGTCCCCCCATGAACACTGAAGCTTTCTTT. The variable domain in full, completed from reference TRBV2 and TRBJ1-1, reads EPEVTQTPSHQVTQMGQEVILRCVPISNHLYFYWYRQILGQKVEFLVSFYNNEISEKSEIFDDQFSVERPDGSNFTLKIRSTKLEDSAMYFCASSPPMNTEAFFGQGTRLTVV.

The count of this clone is one. The genes are TRBV13 and TRBJ2-7, with D possibly matching TRBD2 (6 bases). This CDR3 is built from 14 residues. V was trimmed by 6 bases and J by 7 bases, leaving 19 bases between them. Germline V CDR1 and CDR2: PRHDT, FYEKMQ (reference sequence). CDR3 sequence (DNA): TGTGCCAGCAGTGCGACTAGACCCCCGGGGGAGCAGTACTTC. Its protein is CASSATRPPGEQYF.

This chain connects TRBV4-2 to TRBJ1-1; the D gene is possibly TRBD1 (5 bases). The CDR3 consists of 17 residues. V was trimmed by 4 bases and J by 1 base, leaving 19 bases between them. The germline V gene encodes CDR1 LGHNA and CDR2 YNFKEQ. The chain's CDR3 is CASSPEALGQGNTEAFF. The CDR3 region has the DNA TGTGCCAGCAGCCCAGAAGCGCTGGGTCAGGGGAACACTGAAGCTTTCTTT.

The J gene is TRBJ1-2, the V gene TRBV7-3; D may be TRBD1 (6 bases). The CDR3 is 13 amino acids. In germline, CDR1 is SGHTA, CDR2 FQGTGA. V was trimmed by 5 bases and J by 5 bases, leaving 12 bases between them. This chain's CDR3 is CASSRSQGYGYTF. The CDR3 coding sequence is TGTGCCAGCAGCCGAAGCCAGGGGTATGGCTACACCTTC.

The chain links TRBV4-1 to TRBJ1-4, with 9 bases identical to TRBD1. Trimming removed 2 bases from V and 7 bases from J; junction bases left unmatched: 8. The CDR3 has 16 residues. Germline CDR1 reads MGHRA; CDR2 reads YSYEKL. The CDR3 nucleotides are TGCGCCAGCAGCCAACCGGGACAGGGTCTAGGTGAAAAACTGTTTTTT. It yields the protein CASSQPGQGLGEKLFF.

This sequence joins TRBV5-1 and TRBJ2-2; possibly TRBD1 for D (5 bases). V lost 0 bases to trimming and J lost 8 bases, with 11 bases between them. CDR3 length: 14 amino acids. The V gene's germline CDR1 is SGHRS and CDR2 YFSETQ. The CDR3 DNA follows: TGCGCCAGCAGCTTGGACAGGTTGGAAGGGGAGCTGTTTTTT. Translated: CASSLDRLEGELFF.

This chain links TRBV2 with TRBJ1-6, with 8 positions matching TRBD1. The CDR3 loop spans 17 amino acids. CDR1 is SNHLY and CDR2 is FYNNEI in the germline V gene. Trimming cost V 6 bases and J 5 bases; bases outside gene matches: 12. The CDR3 sequence: CASRKLLTGVNNSPLHF. CDR3 sequence (DNA): TGTGCCAGCAGGAAGCTCTTGACAGGGGTAAATAATTCACCCCTCCACTTT. Full variable domain (outside the CDR3, taken from reference TRBV2 and TRBJ1-6): EPEVTQTPSHQVTQMGQEVILRCVPISNHLYFYWYRQILGQKVEFLVSFYNNEISEKSEIFDDQFSVERPDGSNFTLKIRSTKLEDSAMYFCASRKLLTGVNNSPLHFGNGTRLTVT.

The chain couples TRBV19 to TRBJ2-7; weak D call: TRBD2 (6 bases). The CDR3 totals 14 residues. The germline V gene has CDR1 LNHDA and CDR2 SQIVND (reference sequence). V was clipped by 3 bases and J by 6 bases, with 15 bases between them. The CDR3 reads CASSIRVLGGEQYF. The DNA for the CDR3 is TGTGCCAGTAGTATCAGGGTCTTGGGGGGCGAGCAGTACTTC.

The rearrangement joins TRBV19 to TRBJ2-7; 9 positions match TRBD1. Germline lookup yields CDR1 LNHDA and CDR2 SQIVND (reference sequence). J was trimmed by 2 bases and V by 6 bases; bases with no gene match: 2. This CDR3 has 13 amino acids. As DNA, the CDR3 is TGTGCCAGTAGAGGACAGGGGACCTACGAGCAGTACTTC. Amino acid sequence: CASRGQGTYEQYF.

The genes are TRBV7-8 and TRBJ2-7, with 11 bases identical to TRBD2. With 1 base clipped from V and 0 bases from J, the junction kept 8 bases outside the gene matches. The CDR3 covers 18 residues. CDR1 is SGHVS, CDR2 FQNEAQ, per germline. CDR3 in amino acids: CASSLEVSGGANSYEQYF. The DNA of the CDR3 is TGTGCCAGCAGCTTAGAGGTTAGCGGGGGGGCAAACTCCTACGAGCAGTACTTC.

This chain links TRBV7-2 with TRBJ2-5, with 7 bases fitting TRBD1. With 3 bases clipped from V and 2 bases from J, the junction kept 6 bases outside the gene matches. This CDR3 is built from 15 residues. The V gene's germline CDR1 is SGHTA and CDR2 FQGNSA. DNA for the CDR3: TGTGCCAGCAGCTTTAGGACAGGTTTGCAAGAGACCCAGTACTTC. It codes for CASSFRTGLQETQYF.

This clone was detected only once. The CDR3, as DNA: TGTGCCATCAGTGACGGGACAGGGCGCAGCAGTGGAGCTAACTATGGCTACACCTTC. Its protein product is CAISDGTGRSSGANYGYTF. This chain joins TRBV10-3 and TRBJ1-2, with 9 nucleotides matching TRBD1. V lost 3 bases, J lost 0 bases, and 14 bases stayed unmatched. Germline CDR1 is ENHRY and CDR2 is SYGVKD. The CDR3 loop spans 19 amino acids.

V and J are TRBV6-1 and TRBJ2-5, with 8 bases lining up with TRBD2. CDR1 is MNHNS, CDR2 SASEGT, per germline. Trimming removed 0 bases from V and 5 bases from J; junction bases left unmatched: 8. The CDR3 has 16 amino acids. CDR3 nucleotide sequence: TGTGCCAGCAGTGAAGCGTGGCGGGGGGCCCGGGAGACCCAGTACTTC. It encodes CASSEAWRGARETQYF.

The chain uses TRBV10-3 and TRBJ1-5; 10 bases agree with TRBD1. The V and J ends lost 11 bases and 7 bases, in that order; junction bases with no gene match: 11. The germline V gene encodes CDR1 ENHRY and CDR2 SYGVKD. The CDR3 totals 14 residues. CDR3 DNA: TGTGCCCACGGGACAGGGGATCCGGGACAGCCCCAGCATTTT. This translates into CAHGTGDPGQPQHF.

The chain couples TRBV7-2 to TRBJ2-5, with a weak D call TRBD2 (6 bases). CDR3 length: 14 residues. The V end was cut by 5 bases, the J end by 1 base, with 11 bases between. The germline CDR1 and CDR2 sequences are SGHTA and FQGNSA. CDR3 DNA: TGTGCCAGCAGCCTCCGGGACTTCCAAGAGACCCAGTACTTC. This sequence encodes CASSLRDFQETQYF.

This chain connects TRBV13 to TRBJ2-7; D may be TRBD2 (6 bases). V lost 8 bases to trimming and J lost 1 base, with 12 bases between them. The CDR3 is made up of 13 amino acids. Germline V gene data show CDR1 as PRHDT and CDR2 as FYEKMQ (reference sequence). CDR3 bases: TGTGCCAGCCGTTCCCGGGGGTCCTACGAGCAGTACTTC. As protein: CASRSRGSYEQYF.

Concerning this clone itself: One end of the junction does not line up with germline, which may come from a read error. The J gene is TRBJ1-2, the V gene TRBV7-9, with no clear D. The CDR3 loop spans 8 amino acids. Looked up from germline, CDR1 is SEHNR and CDR2 is FQNEAQ (reference sequence). CDR3 DNA sequence: TGTGCCAGCAGCTTCGCGGACTTC. Protein sequence: CASSFADF. The full variable domain, completed using reference TRBV7-9 and TRBJ1-2, is DTGVSQNPRHKITKRGQNVTFRCDPISEHNRLYWYRQTLGQGPEFLTYFQNEAQLEKSRLLSDRFSAERPKGSFSTLEIQRTEQGDSAMYLCASSFADFGSGTRLTVV.